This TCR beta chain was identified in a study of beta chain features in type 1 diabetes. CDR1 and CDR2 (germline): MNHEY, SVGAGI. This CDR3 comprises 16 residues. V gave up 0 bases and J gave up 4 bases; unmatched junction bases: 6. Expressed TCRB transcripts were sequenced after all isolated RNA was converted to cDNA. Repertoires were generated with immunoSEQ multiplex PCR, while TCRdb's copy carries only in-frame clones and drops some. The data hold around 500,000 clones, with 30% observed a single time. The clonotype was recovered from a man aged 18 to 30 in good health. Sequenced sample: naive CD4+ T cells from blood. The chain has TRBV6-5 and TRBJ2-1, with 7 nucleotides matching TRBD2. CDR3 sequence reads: CASSYSAGVSYNEQFF. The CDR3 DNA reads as TGTGCCAGCAGTTACTCTGCGGGAGTGAGTTACAATGAGCAGTTCTTC.